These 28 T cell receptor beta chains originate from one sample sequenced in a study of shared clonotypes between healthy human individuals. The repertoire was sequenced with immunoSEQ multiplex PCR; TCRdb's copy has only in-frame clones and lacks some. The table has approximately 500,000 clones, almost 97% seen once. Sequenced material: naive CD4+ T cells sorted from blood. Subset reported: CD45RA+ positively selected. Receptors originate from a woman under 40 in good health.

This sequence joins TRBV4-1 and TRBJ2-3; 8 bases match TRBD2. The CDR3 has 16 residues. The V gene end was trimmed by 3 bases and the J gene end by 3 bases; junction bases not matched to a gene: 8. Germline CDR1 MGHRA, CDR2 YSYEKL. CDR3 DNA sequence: TGCGCCAGCAGCCACGCTACCCCGGGGGGGACAGATACGCAGTATTTT. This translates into CASSHATPGGTDTQYF.

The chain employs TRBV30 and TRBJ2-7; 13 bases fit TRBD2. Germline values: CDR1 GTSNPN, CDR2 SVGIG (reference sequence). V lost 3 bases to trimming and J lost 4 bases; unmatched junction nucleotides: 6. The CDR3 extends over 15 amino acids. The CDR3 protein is CAWRAGLAGLYEQYF. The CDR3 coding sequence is TGTGCCTGGAGGGCGGGACTAGCGGGATTATACGAGCAGTACTTC.

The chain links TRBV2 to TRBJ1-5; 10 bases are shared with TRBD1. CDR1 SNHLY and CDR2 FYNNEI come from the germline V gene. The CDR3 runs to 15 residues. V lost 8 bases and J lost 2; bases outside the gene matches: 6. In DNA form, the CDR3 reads TGTGCCAGCGGGAAAGGACAGGGGGGCAATCAGCCCCAGCATTTT. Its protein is CASGKGQGGNQPQHF.

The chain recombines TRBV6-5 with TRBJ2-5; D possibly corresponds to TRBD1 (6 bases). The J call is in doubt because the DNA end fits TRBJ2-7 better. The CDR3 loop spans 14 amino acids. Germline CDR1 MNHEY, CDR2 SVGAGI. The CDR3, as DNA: TGTGCCAGCAGTTACTCAGGACAGTACTACGAGCAGTACTTC. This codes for CASSYSGQYYEQYF.

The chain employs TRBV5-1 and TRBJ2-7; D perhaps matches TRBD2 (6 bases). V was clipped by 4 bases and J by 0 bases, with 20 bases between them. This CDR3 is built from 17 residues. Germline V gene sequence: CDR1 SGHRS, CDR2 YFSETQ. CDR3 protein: CASSLGGSGITSYEQYF. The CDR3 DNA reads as TGCGCCAGCAGCCTTGGAGGTAGCGGAATTACCTCCTACGAGCAGTACTTC.

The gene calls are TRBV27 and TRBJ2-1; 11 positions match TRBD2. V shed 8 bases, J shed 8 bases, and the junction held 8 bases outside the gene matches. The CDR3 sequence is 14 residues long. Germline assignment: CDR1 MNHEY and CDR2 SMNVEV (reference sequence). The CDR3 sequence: CASRGLAVGDEQFF. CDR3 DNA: TGTGCCAGCCGGGGACTAGCGGTTGGGGATGAGCAGTTCTTC.

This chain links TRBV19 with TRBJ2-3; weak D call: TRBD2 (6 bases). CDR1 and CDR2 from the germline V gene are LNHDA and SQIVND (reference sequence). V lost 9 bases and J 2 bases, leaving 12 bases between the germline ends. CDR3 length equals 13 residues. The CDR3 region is CASGTQNTDTQYF. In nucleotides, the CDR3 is TGTGCCAGCGGGACTCAAAACACAGATACGCAGTATTTT.

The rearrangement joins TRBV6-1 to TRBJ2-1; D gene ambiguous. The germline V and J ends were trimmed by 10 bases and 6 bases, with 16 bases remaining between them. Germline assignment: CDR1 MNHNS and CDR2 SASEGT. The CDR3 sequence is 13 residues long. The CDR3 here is CAIIGRLGNEQFF. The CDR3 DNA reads TGTGCCATCATCGGCCGACTGGGCAATGAGCAGTTCTTC.

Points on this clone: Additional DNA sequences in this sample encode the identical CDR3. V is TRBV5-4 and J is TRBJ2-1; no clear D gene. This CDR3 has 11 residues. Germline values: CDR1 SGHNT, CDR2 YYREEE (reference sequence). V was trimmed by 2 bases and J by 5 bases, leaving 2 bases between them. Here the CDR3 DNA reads TGTGCCAGCAGCTTAAACAATGAGCAGTTCTTC. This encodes CASSLNNEQFF. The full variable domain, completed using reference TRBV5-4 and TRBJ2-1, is ETGVTQSPTHLIKTRGQQVTLRCSSQSGHNTVSWYQQALGQGPQFIFQYYREEENGRGNFPPRFSGLQFPNYSSELNVNALELDDSALYLCASSLNNEQFFGPGTRLTVL.

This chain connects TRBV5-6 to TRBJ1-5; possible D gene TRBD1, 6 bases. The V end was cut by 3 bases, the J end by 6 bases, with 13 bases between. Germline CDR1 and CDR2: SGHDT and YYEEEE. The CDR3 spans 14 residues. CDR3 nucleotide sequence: TGTGCCAGCAGCTACCACAGGGTTGTTCAGCCCCAGCATTTT. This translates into CASSYHRVVQPQHF. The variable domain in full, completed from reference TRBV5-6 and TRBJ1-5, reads DAGVTQSPTHLIKTRGQQVTLRCSPKSGHDTVSWYQQALGQGPQFIFQYYEEEERQRGNFPDRFSGHQFPNYSSELNVNALLLGDSALYLCASSYHRVVQPQHFGDGTRLSIL.

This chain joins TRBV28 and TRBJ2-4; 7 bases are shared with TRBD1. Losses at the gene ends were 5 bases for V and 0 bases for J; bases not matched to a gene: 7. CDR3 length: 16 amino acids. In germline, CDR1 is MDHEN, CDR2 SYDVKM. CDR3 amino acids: CASSGGQELAKNIQYF. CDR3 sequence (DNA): TGTGCCAGCAGTGGAGGACAGGAACTAGCCAAAAACATTCAGTACTTC.

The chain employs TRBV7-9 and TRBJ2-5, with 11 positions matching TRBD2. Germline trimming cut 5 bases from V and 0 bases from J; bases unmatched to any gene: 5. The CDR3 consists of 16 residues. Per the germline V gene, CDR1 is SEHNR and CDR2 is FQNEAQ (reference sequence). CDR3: CASSKGLAADQETQYF. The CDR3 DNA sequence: TGTGCCAGCAGCAAGGGACTAGCGGCAGACCAAGAGACCCAGTACTTC.

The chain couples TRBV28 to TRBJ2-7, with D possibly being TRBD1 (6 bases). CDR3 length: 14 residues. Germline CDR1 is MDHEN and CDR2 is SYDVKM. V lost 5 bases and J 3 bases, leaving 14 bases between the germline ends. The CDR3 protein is CASSTTGQNYEQYF. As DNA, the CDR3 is TGTGCCAGCAGTACTACGGGACAAAACTACGAGCAGTACTTC.

CDR3: CASSLGISSYEQYF. DNA of the CDR3: TGCGCCAGCAGCTTGGGCATCAGCTCCTACGAGCAGTACTTC. The V gene is TRBV5-1, the J gene TRBJ2-7, with D uncertain. CDR3 length equals 14 residues. Germline CDR1 and CDR2: SGHRS and YFSETQ. With 0 bases removed from V and 0 bases from J, the gap between germline ends came to 7 bases.

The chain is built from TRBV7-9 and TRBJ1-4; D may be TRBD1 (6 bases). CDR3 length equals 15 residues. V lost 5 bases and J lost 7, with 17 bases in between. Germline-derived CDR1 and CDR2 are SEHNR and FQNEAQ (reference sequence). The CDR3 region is CASSPQGDVSEKLFF. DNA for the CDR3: TGTGCCAGCAGCCCACAGGGAGATGTTAGTGAAAAACTGTTTTTT.

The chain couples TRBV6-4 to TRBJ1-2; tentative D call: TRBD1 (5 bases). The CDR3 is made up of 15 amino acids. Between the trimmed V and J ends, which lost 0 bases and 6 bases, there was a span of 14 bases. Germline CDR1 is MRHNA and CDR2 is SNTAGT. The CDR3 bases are TGTGCCAGCAGTGACTCTATTTGGCAGGGCCATGGCTACACCTTC. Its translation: CASSDSIWQGHGYTF.

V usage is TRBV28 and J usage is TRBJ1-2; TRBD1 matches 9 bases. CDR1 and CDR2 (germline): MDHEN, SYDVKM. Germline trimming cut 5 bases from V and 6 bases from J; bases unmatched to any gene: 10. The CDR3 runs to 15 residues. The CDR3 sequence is CASSASPGQGNGYTF. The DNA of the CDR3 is TGTGCCAGCAGTGCGAGTCCGGGACAGGGTAATGGCTACACCTTC.

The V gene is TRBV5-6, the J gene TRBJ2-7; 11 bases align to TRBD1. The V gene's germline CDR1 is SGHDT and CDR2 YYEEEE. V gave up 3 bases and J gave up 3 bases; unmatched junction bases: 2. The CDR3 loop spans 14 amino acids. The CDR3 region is CASSSDRGLYEQYF. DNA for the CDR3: TGTGCCAGCAGCTCGGACAGGGGGCTCTACGAGCAGTACTTC.

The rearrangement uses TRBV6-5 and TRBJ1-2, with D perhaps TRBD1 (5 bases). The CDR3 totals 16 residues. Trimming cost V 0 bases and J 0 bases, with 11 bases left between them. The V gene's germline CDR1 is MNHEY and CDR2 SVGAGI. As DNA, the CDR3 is TGTGCCAGCAGTTACTCCCGGACAATTTCTAACTATGGCTACACCTTC. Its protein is CASSYSRTISNYGYTF.

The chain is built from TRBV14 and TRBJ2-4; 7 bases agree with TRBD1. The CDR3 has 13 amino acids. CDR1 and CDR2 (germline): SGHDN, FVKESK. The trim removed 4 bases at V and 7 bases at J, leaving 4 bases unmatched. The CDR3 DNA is TGTGCCAGCAGCCTCAACAGGGGTAACATTCAGTACTTC. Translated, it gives CASSLNRGNIQYF.

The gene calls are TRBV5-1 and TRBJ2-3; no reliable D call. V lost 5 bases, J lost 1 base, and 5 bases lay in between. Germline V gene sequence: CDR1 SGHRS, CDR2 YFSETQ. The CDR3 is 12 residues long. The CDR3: CASRPGTDTQYF. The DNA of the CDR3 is TGCGCCAGCAGACCCGGCACAGATACGCAGTATTTT.

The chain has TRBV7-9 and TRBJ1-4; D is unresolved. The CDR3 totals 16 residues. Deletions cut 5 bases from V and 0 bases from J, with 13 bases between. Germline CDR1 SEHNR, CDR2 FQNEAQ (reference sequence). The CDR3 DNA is TGTGCCAGCAGCCACCGACGGTTTTCAACTAATGAAAAACTGTTTTTT. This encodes CASSHRRFSTNEKLFF.

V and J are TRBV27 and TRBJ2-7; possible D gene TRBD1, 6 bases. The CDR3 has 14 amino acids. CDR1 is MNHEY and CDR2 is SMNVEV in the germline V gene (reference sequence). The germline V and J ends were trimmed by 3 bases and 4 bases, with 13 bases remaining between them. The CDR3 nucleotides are TGTGCCAGCAGTTTCCAGGGGTCGGTATACGAGCAGTACTTC. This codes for CASSFQGSVYEQYF.

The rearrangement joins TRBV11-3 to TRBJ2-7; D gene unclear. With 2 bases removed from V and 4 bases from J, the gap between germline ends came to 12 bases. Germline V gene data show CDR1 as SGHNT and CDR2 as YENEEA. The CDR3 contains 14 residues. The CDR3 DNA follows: TGTGCCAGCAGCTTAAATATCGGGCGGTACGAGCAGTACTTC. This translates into CASSLNIGRYEQYF. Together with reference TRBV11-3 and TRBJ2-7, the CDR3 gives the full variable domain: EAGVVQSPRYKIIEKKQPVAFWCNPISGHNTLYWYLQNLGQGPELLIRYENEEAVDDSQLPKDRFSAERLKGVDSTLKIQPAELGDSAVYLCASSLNIGRYEQYFGPGTRLTVT.

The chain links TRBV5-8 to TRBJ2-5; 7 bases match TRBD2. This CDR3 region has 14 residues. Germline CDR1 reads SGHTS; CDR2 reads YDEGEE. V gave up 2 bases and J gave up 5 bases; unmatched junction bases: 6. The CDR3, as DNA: TGTGCCAGCAGCTTCGCGGGAGTTGAGGAGACCCAGTACTTC. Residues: CASSFAGVEETQYF.

CDR3: CASTPQVAGTPQGDYGYTF. CDR3 nucleotide sequence: TGTGCCAGCACTCCTCAGGTGGCAGGGACCCCCCAGGGCGACTATGGCTACACCTTC. The chain recombines TRBV28 with TRBJ1-2, with a tentative D call TRBD1 (5 bases). CDR3 length: 19 amino acids. In germline, CDR1 is MDHEN, CDR2 SYDVKM. V lost 7 bases and J lost 3, with 30 bases in between.

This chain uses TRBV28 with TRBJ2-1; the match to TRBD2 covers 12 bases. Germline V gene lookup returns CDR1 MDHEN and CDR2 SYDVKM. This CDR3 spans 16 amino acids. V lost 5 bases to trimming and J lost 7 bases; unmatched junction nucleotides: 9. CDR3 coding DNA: TGTGCCAGCAGTCAAAGGGAGCTAGCGGGAGGGAATGAGCAGTTCTTC. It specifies CASSQRELAGGNEQFF.

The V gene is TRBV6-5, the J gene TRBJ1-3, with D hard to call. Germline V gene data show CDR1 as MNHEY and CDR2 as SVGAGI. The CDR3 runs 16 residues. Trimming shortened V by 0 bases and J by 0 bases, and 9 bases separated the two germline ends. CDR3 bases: TGTGCCAGCAGTTACTCGGTTCGGGCCTCTGGAAACACCATATATTTT. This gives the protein CASSYSVRASGNTIYF.